This TCR beta chain was recorded in a study of T-cell reconstitution after alpha-beta-depleted transplantation in children. Findings and caveats of the study: Several hundred expanded graft clones reportedly gave rise to the alpha-beta T cells present about two months after transplant. T-cell counts and diversity at one year post-transplant came mainly from newly produced T cells. Surviving recipient cells, namely T cells and thymic progenitors, were the source of high day-60 TCRbeta diversity in some patients.

Preparing the TCRbeta library involved the use of unique molecular identifiers. TCRdb reprocessed the PCR reads with MiXCR, giving one entry per CDR3 protein. The sample includes 550,000 to 600,000 distinct CDR3 sequences, 20% to 25% of them seen just once. There are a few counts of this clonotype. Its antigen is unknown. Sequencing was performed on PBMCs, mostly from graft donor cells, taken 360 days after TCRalphabeta/CD19-depleted stem cell transplant. This TCR was sampled from a boy younger than two who had a stem cell transplant for acute myeloid leukemia, so the T cells may come from the graft donor.

The CDR3 reads CASSYMGREHGYTF. The CDR3 nucleotides are TGTGCCAGCAGTTACATGGGCAGGGAACATGGCTACACCTTC. This chain connects TRBV6-5 to TRBJ1-2; TRBD1 is a possible D gene (5 bases). The CDR3 is 14 amino acids. Trimming cost V 2 bases and J 6 bases, with 13 bases left between them. Germline values: CDR1 MNHEY, CDR2 SVGAGI.